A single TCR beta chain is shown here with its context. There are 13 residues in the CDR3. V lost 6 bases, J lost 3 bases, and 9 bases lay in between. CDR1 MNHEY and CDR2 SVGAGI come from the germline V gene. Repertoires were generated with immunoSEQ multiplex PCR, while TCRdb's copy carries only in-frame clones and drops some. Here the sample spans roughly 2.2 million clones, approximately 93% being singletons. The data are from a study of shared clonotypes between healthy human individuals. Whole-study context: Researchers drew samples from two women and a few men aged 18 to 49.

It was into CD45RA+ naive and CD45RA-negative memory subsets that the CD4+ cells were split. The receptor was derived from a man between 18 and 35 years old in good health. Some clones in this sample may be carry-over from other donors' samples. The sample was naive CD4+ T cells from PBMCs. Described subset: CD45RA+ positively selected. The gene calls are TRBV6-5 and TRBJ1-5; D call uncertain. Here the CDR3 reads CASRATANQPQHF. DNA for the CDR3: TGTGCCAGCAGAGCGACGGCCAATCAGCCCCAGCATTTT.